This T cell receptor (beta chain) was observed in a study of lymphopenia after photon versus proton radiotherapy. CDR3 size: 16 residues. Germline CDR1 is SNHLY and CDR2 is FYNNEI. Trimming took 4 bases from V and 6 from J, leaving 19 bases between them. Findings of the study overall: Only patients who died were analyzed for survival; proton advantage is unproven.

The protocol was immunoSEQ multiplex PCR, while the TCRdb copy is restricted to in-frame clones and leaves out a portion. The data contain 150,000 to 200,000 clones, 70% to 90% of them seen just once; the ten biggest clones take up approximately 4.8%. For this clone: Its antigen is not identified.

The sequencing here drew on peripheral blood, taken from a patient treated with photon-based radiotherapy. The chain employs TRBV2 and TRBJ2-4; D possibly corresponds to TRBD2 (5 bases). The sequence was collected from a man aged 50 to 59 with gastric cancer. Here the CDR3 DNA reads TGTGCCAGCAGTGCACAGACTAAGAGAAAAGTAAACATTCAGTACTTC. This gives the protein CASSAQTKRKVNIQYF.